This T cell receptor (beta chain) was identified during a study of CD8 T cells in ankylosing spondylitis. Findings and limits, study-wide: Ankylosing spondylitis blood seemed to carry a telltale TCR beta motif made of seven or eight highly homologous variants. Researchers reportedly found disease-linked clones significantly enriched in matched ankylosing spondylitis synovial fluid.

This clonotype came up many times. Its antigen remains unidentified. The CDR3 sequence is 16 residues long. Per germline, CDR1 SGHDT and CDR2 YYEEEE. The V and J ends lost 1 base and 5 bases respectively, with 18 bases between them. TCRdb redid the calling of the 5' RACE reads with MiXCR, one entry per CDR3 protein. The sample records fewer than 550,000 distinct CDR3 sequences, approximately 5% being singletons. Material for sequencing was blood, either unsorted or a sorted T cell fraction (not recorded which). This rearrangement joins TRBV5-6 to TRBJ1-1, with D unresolved. The TCR comes from a male donor with ankylosing spondylitis. The CDR3 loop reads CASSLWVLYSRTEAFF. In nucleotides, the CDR3 is TGTGCCAGCAGCTTGTGGGTCCTATATTCTCGGACTGAAGCTTTCTTT.